This T cell receptor beta chain appears in the sequencing data of a study of cytomegalovirus exposure and HLA in healthy donors. This CDR3 has 18 amino acids. Germline V CDR1 and CDR2: MNHEY, SMNVEV (reference sequence). The germline V and J ends were trimmed by 2 bases and 5 bases, with 19 bases remaining between them. Measured with immunoSEQ multiplex PCR; TCRdb has only the in-frame clones, and not every one. The table includes 150,000 to 200,000 clones, approximately 86% detected once. The chain employs TRBV27 and TRBJ1-6; D is perhaps TRBD1 (6 bases). The sequence came from a man under 40 in good health and CMV-seropositive. Specimen: PBMCs. Here the CDR3 reads CASSLEGTGTRHNSPLHF. The CDR3 DNA reads TGTGCCAGCAGTTTAGAGGGCACCGGGACAAGGCATAATTCACCCCTCCACTTT.